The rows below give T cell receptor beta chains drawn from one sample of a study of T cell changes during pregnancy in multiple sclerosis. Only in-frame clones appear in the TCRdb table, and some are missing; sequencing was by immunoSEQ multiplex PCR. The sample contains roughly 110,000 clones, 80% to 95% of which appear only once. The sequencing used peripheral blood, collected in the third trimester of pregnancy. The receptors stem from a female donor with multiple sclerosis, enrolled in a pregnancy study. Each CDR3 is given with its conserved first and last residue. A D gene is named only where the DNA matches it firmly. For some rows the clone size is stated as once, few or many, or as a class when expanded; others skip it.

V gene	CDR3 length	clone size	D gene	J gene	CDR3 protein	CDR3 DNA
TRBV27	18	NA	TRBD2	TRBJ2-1	CASSLDISGLAGVDEQFF	TGTGCCAGCAGTCTAGACATCTCAGGACTAGCGGGAGTCGATGAGCAGTTCTTC
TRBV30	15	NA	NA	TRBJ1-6	CACRGTRAYNSPLHF	TGTGCCTGTAGGGGGACTAGGGCCTATAATTCACCCCTCCACTTT
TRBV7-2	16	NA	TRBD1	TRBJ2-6	CASSDDREAGANVLTF	TGTGCCAGCAGCGATGACAGGGAAGCTGGGGCCAACGTCCTGACTTTC
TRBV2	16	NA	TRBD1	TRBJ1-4	CASSEERGRPVIKLFF	TGTGCCAGCAGTGAGGAAAGGGGGCGCCCGGTAATAAAACTGTTTTTT
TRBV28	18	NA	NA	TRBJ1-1	CASTPAGGRPSMNTEAFF	TGTGCCAGCACCCCTGCGGGGGGCAGGCCGTCTATGAACACTGAAGCTTTCTTT
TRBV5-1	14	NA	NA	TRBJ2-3	CASSLGLVYDTQYF	TGCGCCAGCAGCTTGGGGCTAGTCTACGATACGCAGTATTTT
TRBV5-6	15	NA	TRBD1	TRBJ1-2	CASRRDRGPNYGYTF	TGTGCCAGCAGGCGGGACAGGGGACCCAACTATGGCTACACCTTC
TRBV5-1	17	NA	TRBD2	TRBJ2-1	CASSSPGTSGRAKEQFF	TGCGCCAGCAGCTCCCCAGGGACTAGCGGGAGGGCCAAGGAGCAGTTCTTC
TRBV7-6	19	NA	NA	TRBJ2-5	CASSPRDSGKRLGKETQYF	TGTGCCAGCAGCCCCCGGGATAGCGGCAAACGCCTGGGGAAAGAGACCCAGTACTTC
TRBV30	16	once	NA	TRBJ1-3	CAWSVREGFVGNTIYF	TGTGCCTGGAGTGTACGGGAGGGTTTCGTCGGAAACACCATATATTTT
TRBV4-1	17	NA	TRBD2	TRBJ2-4	CASRLAGGQEAENIQYF	TGCGCCAGCAGACTAGCGGGTGGCCAGGAGGCCGAAAACATTCAGTACTTC
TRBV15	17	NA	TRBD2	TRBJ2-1	CATSRFREGLSYNEQFF	TGTGCCACCAGCAGATTCAGGGAGGGTTTGTCCTACAATGAGCAGTTCTTC
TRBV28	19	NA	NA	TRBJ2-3	CASSAPGAGVGLSTDTQYF	TGTGCCAGCAGTGCCCCAGGGGCGGGAGTGGGGCTGAGCACAGATACGCAGTATTTT
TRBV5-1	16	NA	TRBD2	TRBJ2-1	CASSLERGSSYNEQFF	TGCGCCAGCAGCTTGGAGCGGGGGAGCTCCTACAATGAGCAGTTCTTC
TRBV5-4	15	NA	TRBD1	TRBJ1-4	CASSMNRGEVEKLFF	TGTGCCAGCAGCATGAACAGGGGGGAAGTCGAAAAACTGTTTTTT
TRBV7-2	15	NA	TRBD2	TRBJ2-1	CASSPSRGGYNEQFF	TGTGCCAGCAGCCCCTCTCGCGGGGGCTACAATGAGCAGTTCTTC
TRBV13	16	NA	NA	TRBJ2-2	CASSLGGRGNTGELFF	TGTGCCAGCAGCCTCGGTGGCAGGGGGAACACCGGGGAGCTGTTTTTT
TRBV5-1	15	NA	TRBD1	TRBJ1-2	CASSSPGTGGLGYTF	TGCGCCAGCAGCTCCCCCGGGACAGGGGGCTTGGGCTACACCTTC
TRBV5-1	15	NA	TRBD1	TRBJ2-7	CASILIPGQNYEQYF	TGCGCCAGCATCCTAATCCCGGGACAGAACTACGAGCAGTACTTC
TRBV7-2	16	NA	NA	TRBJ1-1	CASSLVSLAASTEAFF	TGTGCCAGCAGCTTAGTTTCACTAGCCGCCAGCACTGAAGCTTTCTTT
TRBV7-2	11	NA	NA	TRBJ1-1	CASSPYTEAFF	TGTGCCAGCAGCCCCTACACTGAAGCTTTCTTT
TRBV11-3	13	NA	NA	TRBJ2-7	CASSQTPGVEQYF	TGTGCCAGCAGTCAAACTCCGGGGGTCGAGCAGTACTTC
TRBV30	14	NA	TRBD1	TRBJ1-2	CAWITPGQGLGYTF	TGTGCCTGGATTACTCCGGGACAGGGTTTAGGCTACACCTTC
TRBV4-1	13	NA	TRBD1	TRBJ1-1	CASSPPGDRDAFF	TGCGCCAGCAGCCCTCCGGGGGACAGAGATGCTTTCTTT
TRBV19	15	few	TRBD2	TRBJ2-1	CASSIASGRKNEQFF	TGTGCCAGTAGTATAGCCAGCGGGAGGAAGAATGAGCAGTTCTTC
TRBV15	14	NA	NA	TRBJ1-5	CATSRAFGNQPQHF	TGTGCCACCAGCAGGGCTTTCGGCAATCAGCCCCAGCATTTT